The TCR beta chain described here comes from a study of T cells in Graves' hyperthyroidism and ophthalmopathy. There are 9 residues in the CDR3. Trimming left V 6 bases short and J 6 bases short, with 5 bases between. Germline V gene data show CDR1 as DFQATT and CDR2 as SNEGSKA (reference sequence). RNA transcripts gave rise to amplified TCR beta CDR3 regions. The HTBI primer set served for first-round RT-PCR of the TCR CDR3. Using its own MiXCR run on the multiplex PCR reads, TCRdb lists one record per CDR3 protein. The table records approximately 700,000 distinct CDR3 sequences, roughly 15% of them present only once.

The TCR comes from a man aged 18 to 29 with Graves' hyperthyroidism. V usage is TRBV20-1 and J usage is TRBJ1-2; D remains unclear. Sequencing used blood. CDR3 protein: CSASNGYTF. Here the CDR3 DNA reads TGCAGTGCCTCTAATGGCTACACCTTC.